A single sample gave rise to the 9 T cell receptor beta chains below, sequenced in a study of CD8 T cells in ankylosing spondylitis. Study conclusions and caveats: Ankylosing spondylitis blood appeared to be characterized by a TCR beta motif of several highly homologous variants.

TCRdb recomputed calls from the 5' RACE reads with MiXCR, one row per CDR3 protein. The sample contains about 540,000 distinct CDR3 sequences, 12% of which appear only once. The antigens for these receptors are not known. Sequenced input: blood, either unsorted or a sorted T cell fraction (not recorded which). The receptors were sampled from a male donor with ankylosing spondylitis.

The sample holds a few counts of this clonotype. The chain uses TRBV6-1 and TRBJ1-3, with D possibly TRBD1 on 5 matching bases. Looked up from germline, CDR1 is MNHNS and CDR2 is SASEGT. The CDR3 runs 16 residues. V was pared by 4 bases and J by 3 bases, with 16 bases between. The DNA for the CDR3 is TGTGCCAGCAGTGCCGACAGCACGCGAATTGGAAACACCATATATTTT. As protein: CASSADSTRIGNTIYF.

The chain carries TRBV24-1 and TRBJ1-2; 7 bases align to TRBD1. The CDR3 spans 13 residues. J was trimmed by 2 bases and V by 6 bases; bases with no gene match: 2. The germline V gene encodes CDR1 KGHDR and CDR2 SFDVKD. In DNA, the CDR3 is TGTGCCACCAGTAGGGGACAGAACTATGGCTACACCTTC. Translation gives CATSRGQNYGYTF.

This clonotype was found a few times. The V gene is TRBV21-1, the J gene TRBJ1-5; TRBD1, as called in the table, went unchecked against the DNA. TRBV21-1 is a documented pseudogene. This CDR3 has 15 residues. The chain's CDR3 is CASSKSRDGNQPQHF. Written as DNA, the CDR3 is TGTGCCAGCAGCAAATCCCGGGACGGGAATCAGCCCCAGCATTTT.

This clonotype was seen only a few times. V gene TRBV5-1 combines with J gene TRBJ2-7; D call uncertain. With 4 bases removed from V and 0 bases from J, the gap between germline ends came to 11 bases. CDR1 is SGHRS, CDR2 YFSETQ, per germline. This CDR3 has 14 residues. The CDR3 sequence: CASSVEPSSYEQYV. As DNA, the CDR3 is TGCGCCAGCAGCGTGGAACCCAGCTCCTACGAGCAGTACGTC.

V and J are TRBV12-3 or TRBV12-4 and TRBJ1-2; D not resolved. The ends were cut back, 2 bases at V and 5 bases at J, with 18 bases in the middle. The CDR3 length is 16 residues. CDR3 DNA: TGTGCCAGCAGTTTACGGGGAAGTAAGACCCTATATGGCTACACCTTC. Amino acid sequence: CASSLRGSKTLYGYTF.

This chain uses TRBV29-1 with TRBJ1-1; TRBD1 aligns across 8 bases. The length of the CDR3 is 15 residues. V was pared by 8 bases and J by 3 bases, with 14 bases of the junction left unmatched. Germline-derived CDR1 and CDR2 are SQVTM and ANQGSEA. The DNA of the CDR3 is TGCAGCTTTGGCCGGGACAGGTCTGGGGACACTGAAGCTTTCTTT. Its translation: CSFGRDRSGDTEAFF.

The rearrangement joins TRBV6-1 to TRBJ2-1, with TRBD2 matching 7 bases. The germline gives CDR1 MNHNS, CDR2 SASEGT. The CDR3 runs to 16 residues. V was clipped by 2 bases and J by 4 bases; unmatched bases: 8. The DNA of the CDR3 is TGTGCCAGCAGTGAAACCGGGGGGAGAATTTACAATGAGCAGTTCTTC. It codes for CASSETGGRIYNEQFF.

The chain combines TRBV5-1 with TRBJ1-2; D is undetermined. Germline V lookup: CDR1 SGHRS, CDR2 YFSETQ. The CDR3 sequence is 14 residues long. V shed 2 bases and J shed 5 bases, with 13 bases lying between them. The CDR3: CASSFGNLGYGYTF. Here the CDR3 DNA reads TGCGCCAGCAGCTTTGGGAACTTAGGGTATGGCTACACCTTC.

This clonotype has only a few counts. The chain couples TRBV4-2 to TRBJ2-1; D not resolved. V lost 1 base and J lost 4, with 8 bases in between. There are 14 residues in the CDR3. The germline V gene has CDR1 LGHNA and CDR2 YNFKEQ. CDR3 DNA: TGTGCCAGCAGCCAAGTACAGAGTTACAATGAGCAGTTCTTC. This codes for CASSQVQSYNEQFF.